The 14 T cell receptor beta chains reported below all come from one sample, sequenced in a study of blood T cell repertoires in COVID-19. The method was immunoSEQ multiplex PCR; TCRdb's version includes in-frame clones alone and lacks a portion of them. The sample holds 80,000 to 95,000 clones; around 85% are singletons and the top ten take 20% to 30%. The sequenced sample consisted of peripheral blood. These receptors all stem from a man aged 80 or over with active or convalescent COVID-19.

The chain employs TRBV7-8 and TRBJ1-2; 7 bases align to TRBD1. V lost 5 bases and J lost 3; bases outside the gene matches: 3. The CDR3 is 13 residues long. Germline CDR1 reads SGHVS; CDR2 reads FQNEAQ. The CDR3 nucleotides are TGTGCCAGCAGCGTAGACAGGGACTATGGCTACACCTTC. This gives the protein CASSVDRDYGYTF. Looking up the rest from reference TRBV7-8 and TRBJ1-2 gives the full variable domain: GAGVSQSPRYKVAKRGQDVALRCDPISGHVSLFWYQQALGQGPEFLTYFQNEAQLDKSGLPSDRFFAERPEGSVSTLKIQRTQQEDSAVYLCASSVDRDYGYTFGSGTRLTVV.

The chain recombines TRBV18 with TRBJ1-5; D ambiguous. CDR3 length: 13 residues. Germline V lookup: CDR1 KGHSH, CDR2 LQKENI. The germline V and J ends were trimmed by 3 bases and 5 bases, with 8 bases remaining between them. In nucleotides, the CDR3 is TGTGCCAGCTCACCGGGCTTGGATCAGCCCCAGCATTTT. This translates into CASSPGLDQPQHF.

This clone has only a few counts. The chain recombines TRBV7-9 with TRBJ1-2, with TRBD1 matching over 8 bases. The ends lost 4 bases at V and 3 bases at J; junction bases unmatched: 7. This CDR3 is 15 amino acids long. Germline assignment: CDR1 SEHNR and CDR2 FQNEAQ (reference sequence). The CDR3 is CASSSLPDRDYGYTF. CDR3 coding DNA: TGTGCCAGCAGCTCGTTGCCGGACAGGGACTATGGCTACACCTTC.

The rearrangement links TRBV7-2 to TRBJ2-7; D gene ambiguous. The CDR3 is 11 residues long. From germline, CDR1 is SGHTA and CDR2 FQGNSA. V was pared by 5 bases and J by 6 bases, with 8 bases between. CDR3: CASSAAVEQYF. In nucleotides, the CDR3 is TGTGCCAGCAGCGCGGCCGTCGAGCAGTACTTC.

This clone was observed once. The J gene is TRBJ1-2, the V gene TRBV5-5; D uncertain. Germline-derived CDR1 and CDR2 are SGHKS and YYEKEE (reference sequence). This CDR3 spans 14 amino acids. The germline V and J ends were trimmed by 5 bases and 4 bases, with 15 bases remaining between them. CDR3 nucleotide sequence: TGTGCCAGCAGATTCACGCGACAACGCTATGGCTACACCTTC. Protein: CASRFTRQRYGYTF.

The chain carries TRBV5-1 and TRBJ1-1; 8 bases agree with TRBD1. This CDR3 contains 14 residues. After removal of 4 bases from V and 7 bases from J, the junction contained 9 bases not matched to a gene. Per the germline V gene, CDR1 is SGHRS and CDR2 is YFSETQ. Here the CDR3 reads CASSPRTGTVEAFF. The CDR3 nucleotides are TGCGCCAGCAGCCCAAGGACAGGGACCGTTGAAGCTTTCTTT. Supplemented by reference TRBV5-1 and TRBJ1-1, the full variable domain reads KAGVTQTPRYLIKTRGQQVTLSCSPISGHRSVSWYQQTPGQGLQFLFEYFSETQRNKGNFPGRFSGRQFSNSRSEMNVSTLELGDSALYLCASSPRTGTVEAFFGQGTRLTVV.

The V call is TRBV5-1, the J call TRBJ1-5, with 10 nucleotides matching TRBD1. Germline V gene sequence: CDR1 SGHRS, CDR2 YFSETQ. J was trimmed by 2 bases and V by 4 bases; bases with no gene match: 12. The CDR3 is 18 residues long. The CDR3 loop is CASSLSGTGDPRNQPQHF. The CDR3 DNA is TGCGCCAGCAGCCTTAGTGGGACAGGGGACCCCCGCAATCAGCCCCAGCATTTT.

The CDR3 loop reads CASSPGTGASSYEQYF. The CDR3 DNA sequence: TGTGCCAGCTCACCAGGGACAGGAGCCAGCTCCTACGAGCAGTACTTC. The chain carries TRBV18 and TRBJ2-7; TRBD1 matches at 8 bases. Germline V gives CDR1 KGHSH, CDR2 LQKENI. J gave up 0 bases and V 2 bases, and 6 bases lay outside the gene matches. The CDR3 has 16 amino acids.

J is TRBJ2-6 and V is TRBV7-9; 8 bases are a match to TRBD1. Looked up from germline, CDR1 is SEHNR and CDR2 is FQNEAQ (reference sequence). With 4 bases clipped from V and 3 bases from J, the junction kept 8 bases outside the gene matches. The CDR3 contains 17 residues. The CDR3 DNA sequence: TGTGCCAGCAGCTCCAGACAGGGGTTGGTTGGGGCCAACGTCCTGACTTTC. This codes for CASSSRQGLVGANVLTF.

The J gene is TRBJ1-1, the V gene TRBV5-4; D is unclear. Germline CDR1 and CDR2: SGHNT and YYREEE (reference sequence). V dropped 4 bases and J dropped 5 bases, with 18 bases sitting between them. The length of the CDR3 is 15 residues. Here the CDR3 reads CASSPRTLQSTEAFF. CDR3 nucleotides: TGTGCCAGCAGCCCCCGGACTCTCCAGAGTACTGAAGCTTTCTTT.

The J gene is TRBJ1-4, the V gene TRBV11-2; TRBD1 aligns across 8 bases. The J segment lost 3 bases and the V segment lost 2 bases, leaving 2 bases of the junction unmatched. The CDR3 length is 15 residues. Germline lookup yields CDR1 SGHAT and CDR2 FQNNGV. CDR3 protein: CASSLRGQANEKLFF. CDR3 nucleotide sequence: TGTGCCAGCAGCTTAAGGGGACAGGCTAATGAAAAACTGTTTTTT.

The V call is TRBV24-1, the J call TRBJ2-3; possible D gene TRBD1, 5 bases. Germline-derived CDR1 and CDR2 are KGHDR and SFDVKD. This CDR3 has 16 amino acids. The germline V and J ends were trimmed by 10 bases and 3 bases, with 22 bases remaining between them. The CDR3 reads CATQDGFRGGTDTQYF. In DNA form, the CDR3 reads TGTGCCACTCAAGATGGGTTTAGGGGCGGAACAGATACGCAGTATTTT.

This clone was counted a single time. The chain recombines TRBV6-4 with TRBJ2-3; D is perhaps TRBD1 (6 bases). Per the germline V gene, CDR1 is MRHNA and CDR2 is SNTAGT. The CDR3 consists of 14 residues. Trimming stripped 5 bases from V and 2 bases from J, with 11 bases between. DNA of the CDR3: TGTGCCAGCAGTTCGACAGGTTTCACAGATACGCAGTATTTT. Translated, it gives CASSSTGFTDTQYF.

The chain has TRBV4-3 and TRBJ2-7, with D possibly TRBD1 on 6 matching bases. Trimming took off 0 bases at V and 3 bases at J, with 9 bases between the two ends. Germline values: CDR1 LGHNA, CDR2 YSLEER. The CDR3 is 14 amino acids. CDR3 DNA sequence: TGCGCCAGCAGCCAAGATAAAGGGGGCTACGAGCAGTACTTC. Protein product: CASSQDKGGYEQYF.